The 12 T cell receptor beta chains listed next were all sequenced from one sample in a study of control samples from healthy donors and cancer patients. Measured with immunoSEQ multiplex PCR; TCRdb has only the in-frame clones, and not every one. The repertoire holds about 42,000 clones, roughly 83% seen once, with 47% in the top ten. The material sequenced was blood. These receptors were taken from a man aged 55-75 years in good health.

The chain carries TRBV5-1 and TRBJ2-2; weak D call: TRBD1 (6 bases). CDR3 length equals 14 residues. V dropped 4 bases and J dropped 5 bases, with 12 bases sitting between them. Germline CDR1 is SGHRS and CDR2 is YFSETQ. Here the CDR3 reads CASSQGSGTGELFF. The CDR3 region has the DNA TGCGCCAGCAGCCAGGGGAGTGGGACCGGGGAGCTGTTTTTT.

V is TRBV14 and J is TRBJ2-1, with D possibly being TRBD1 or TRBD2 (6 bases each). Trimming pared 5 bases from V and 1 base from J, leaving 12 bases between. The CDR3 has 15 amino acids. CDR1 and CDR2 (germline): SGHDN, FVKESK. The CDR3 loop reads CASSALGGSYNEQFF. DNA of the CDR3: TGTGCCAGCAGCGCTTTAGGGGGGTCCTACAATGAGCAGTTCTTC.

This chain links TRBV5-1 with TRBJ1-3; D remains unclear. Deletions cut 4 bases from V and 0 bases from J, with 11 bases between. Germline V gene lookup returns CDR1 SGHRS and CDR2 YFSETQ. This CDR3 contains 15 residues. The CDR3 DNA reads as TGCGCCAGCAGCCCAACACCGAGCTCTGGAAACACCATATATTTT. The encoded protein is CASSPTPSSGNTIYF.

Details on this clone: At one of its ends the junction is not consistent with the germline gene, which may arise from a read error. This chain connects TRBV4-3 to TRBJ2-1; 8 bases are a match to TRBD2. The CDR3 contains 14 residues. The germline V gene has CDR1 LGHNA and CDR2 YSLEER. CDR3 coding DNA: TGCGCCAGCAGCCAAGATGGAGTAGCGGGGTCACGGATCTTC. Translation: CASSQDGVAGSRIF.

The CDR3 bases are TGTGCCAGCATTACCCGCCCGGAACAGAACTATGGCTACACCTTC. Translation gives CASITRPEQNYGYTF. The rearrangement joins TRBV28 to TRBJ1-2; D not resolved. With 7 bases removed from V and 2 bases from J, the gap between germline ends came to 17 bases. The CDR3 has 15 amino acids. CDR1 and CDR2 (germline): MDHEN, SYDVKM.

In nucleotides, the CDR3 is TGTGCCGACACGCCTAGCGGGCAGACCCATGAGCAGTTCTTC. Amino acid sequence: CADTPSGQTHEQFF. The chain couples TRBV21-1 to TRBJ2-1; the D segment call TRBD2 is taken from the table without a DNA check. TRBV21-1 has pseudogene status. The CDR3 runs 14 residues.

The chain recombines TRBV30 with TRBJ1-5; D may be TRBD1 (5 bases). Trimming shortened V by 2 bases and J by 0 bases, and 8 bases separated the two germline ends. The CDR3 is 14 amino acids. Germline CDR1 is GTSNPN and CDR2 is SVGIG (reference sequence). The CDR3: CAWSRGGSNQPQHF. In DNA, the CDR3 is TGTGCCTGGAGTCGGGGGGGTAGCAATCAGCCCCAGCATTTT. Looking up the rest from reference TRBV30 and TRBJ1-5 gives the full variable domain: SQTIHQWPATLVQPVGSPLSLECTVEGTSNPNLYWYRQAAGRGLQLLFYSVGIGQISSEVPQNLSASRPQDRQFILSSKKLLLSDSGFYLCAWSRGGSNQPQHFGDGTRLSIL.

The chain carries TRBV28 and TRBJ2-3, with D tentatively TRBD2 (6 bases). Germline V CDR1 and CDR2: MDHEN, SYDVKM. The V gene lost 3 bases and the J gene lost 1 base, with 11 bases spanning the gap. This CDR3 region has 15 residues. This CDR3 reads CASSFSSSGTDTQYF. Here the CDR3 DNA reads TGTGCCAGCAGTTTTTCGTCTAGCGGCACAGATACGCAGTATTTT.

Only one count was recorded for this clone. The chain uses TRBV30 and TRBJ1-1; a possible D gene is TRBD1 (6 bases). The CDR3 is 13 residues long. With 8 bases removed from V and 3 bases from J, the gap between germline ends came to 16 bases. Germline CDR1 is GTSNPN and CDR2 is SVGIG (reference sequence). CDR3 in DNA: TGTGCCGGTCGGGGGCAGGTATACACTGAAGCTTTCTTT. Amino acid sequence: CAGRGQVYTEAFF.

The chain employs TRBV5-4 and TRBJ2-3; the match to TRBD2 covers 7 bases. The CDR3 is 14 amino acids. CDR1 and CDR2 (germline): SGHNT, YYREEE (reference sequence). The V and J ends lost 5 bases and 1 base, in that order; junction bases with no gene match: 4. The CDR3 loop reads CASSPGLRTDTQYF. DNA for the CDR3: TGTGCCAGCAGTCCGGGACTACGCACAGATACGCAGTATTTT. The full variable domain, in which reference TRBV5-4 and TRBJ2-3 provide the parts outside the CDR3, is ETGVTQSPTHLIKTRGQQVTLRCSSQSGHNTVSWYQQALGQGPQFIFQYYREEENGRGNFPPRFSGLQFPNYSSELNVNALELDDSALYLCASSPGLRTDTQYFGPGTRLTVL.

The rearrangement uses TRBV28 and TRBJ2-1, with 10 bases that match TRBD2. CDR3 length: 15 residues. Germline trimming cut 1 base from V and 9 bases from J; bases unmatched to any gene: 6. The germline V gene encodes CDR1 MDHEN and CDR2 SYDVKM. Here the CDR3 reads CASSLLRLAGAEQFF. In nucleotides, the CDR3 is TGTGCCAGCAGTTTATTGCGCCTAGCGGGAGCTGAGCAGTTCTTC.

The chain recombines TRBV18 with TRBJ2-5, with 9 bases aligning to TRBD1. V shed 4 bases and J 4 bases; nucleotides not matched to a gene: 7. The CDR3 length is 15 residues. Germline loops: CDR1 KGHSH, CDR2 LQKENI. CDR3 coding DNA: TGTGCCAGCTCACTTGGGACAGGGCGGATAGAGACCCAGTACTTC. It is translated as CASSLGTGRIETQYF.